This passage covers 6 T cell receptor beta chains from one sample sequenced in a study of T cell responses to AZD1222 COVID-19 vaccine. TCRdb's table, derived via immunoSEQ multiplex PCR, lists solely in-frame clones and lacks some. The sample holds roughly 110,000 clones; approximately 90% are singletons and the top ten take roughly 21%. The sample was peripheral blood, taken on day 0 of AZD1222 vaccination. Receptor source: an adult in good health.

The chain recombines TRBV19 with TRBJ1-2, with TRBD1 matching over 8 bases. J was trimmed by 6 bases and V by 3 bases; bases with no gene match: 9. The CDR3 runs to 15 residues. The germline V gene has CDR1 LNHDA and CDR2 SQIVND (reference sequence). CDR3 DNA sequence: TGTGCCAGTAGTATTGACAGGGGAAAAGGAGATGGCTACACCTTC. Translation gives CASSIDRGKGDGYTF.

The chain couples TRBV6-4 to TRBJ2-1; tentative D call: TRBD2 (6 bases). From germline, CDR1 is MRHNA and CDR2 SNTAGT. Trimming stripped 4 bases from V and 6 bases from J, with 13 bases between. This CDR3 is built from 14 residues. The CDR3 bases are TGTGCCAGCAGTGCCGGAGCCGGGGGCAATGAGCAGTTCTTC. The encoded protein is CASSAGAGGNEQFF.

CDR3 in DNA: TGTGCCAGTACAGGGCAGGGCACTGAAGCTTTCTTT. Amino acid sequence: CASTGQGTEAFF. The chain couples TRBV19 to TRBJ1-1; D is perhaps TRBD1 (5 bases). Germline V gene data show CDR1 as LNHDA and CDR2 as SQIVND (reference sequence). The CDR3 is 12 amino acids. V gave up 7 bases and J gave up 4 bases, with 10 bases separating them.

V gene TRBV12-3 or TRBV12-4 combines with J gene TRBJ1-2, with D unresolved. Between the trimmed V and J ends, which lost 5 bases and 4 bases, there was a span of 8 bases. The CDR3 spans 12 residues. The chain's CDR3 is CASSPGVYGYTF. Here the CDR3 DNA reads TGTGCCAGCAGTCCCGGGGTCTATGGCTACACCTTC.

The chain carries TRBV3-1 (or the pseudogene TRBV3-2) and TRBJ2-2; D is unresolved. Germline CDR1 reads LGHDT; CDR2 reads YNNKEL (reference sequence). Trimming removed 5 bases at V and 6 bases at J, with 16 bases between. CDR3 length: 15 residues. The CDR3 DNA is TGTGCCAGCAGCTTAGACTGGGCCTCTGCCGGGGAGCTGTTTTTT. Protein: CASSLDWASAGELFF.

The chain carries TRBV4-1 and TRBJ2-7; TRBD1 might be the D (6 bases). This CDR3 has 15 amino acids. The germline V and J ends were trimmed by 1 base and 6 bases, with 16 bases remaining between them. In germline, CDR1 is MGHRA, CDR2 YSYEKL. In DNA form, the CDR3 reads TGCGCCAGCAGCCAAGGTACAGGGTTGGTCGTCGAGCAGTACTTC. This gives the protein CASSQGTGLVVEQYF.